These 27 T cell receptor beta chains came from one sample sequenced in a study of regulatory T cells in long-lasting Graves disease. As for time point: newly diagnosed GD, antithyroid drugs for less than 3 months. From RNA extracted from PBMCs, the TCR library was made. Investigators prepared the TCR beta libraries by applying iRepertoire HTBI primers and Arm-PCR of CDR3 regions. In TCRdb, the multiplex PCR reads were re-called with MiXCR into one record per CDR3 protein. The data show 530,000 or so distinct CDR3 sequences, with 15% to 20% seen just once and around 13% held by the top ten. The same data also went into a second study, on T cells in Graves' hyperthyroidism and ophthalmopathy.

The input for sequencing was peripheral blood mononuclear cells (PBMCs), taken at new diagnosis, from a patient treated with antithyroid drugs. All receptors come from a man younger than 35 with Graves disease.

This clonotype has ten or more counts. The chain uses TRBV20-1 and TRBJ2-1; D gene unclear. The CDR3 contains 13 residues. Germline V lookup: CDR1 DFQATT, CDR2 SNEGSKA (reference sequence). V lost 3 bases and J lost 0, with 6 bases in between. Here the CDR3 reads CSASADSYNEQFF. CDR3 in DNA: TGCAGTGCTAGCGCGGACTCCTACAATGAGCAGTTCTTC.

This clonotype showed up many times. V usage is TRBV13 and J usage is TRBJ2-5; D may be TRBD1 or TRBD2 (5 bases each). Trimming pared 4 bases from V and 3 bases from J, leaving 15 bases between. CDR1 is PRHDT and CDR2 is FYEKMQ in the germline V gene (reference sequence). The CDR3 is 15 amino acids. The CDR3 coding sequence is TGTGCCAGCAGCTCGAACGGGGCGACAGAAGAGACCCAGTACTTC. Amino acids: CASSSNGATEETQYF. The full variable domain, its missing parts supplied by reference TRBV13 and TRBJ2-5, is AAGVIQSPRHLIKEKRETATLKCYPIPRHDTVYWYQQGPGQDPQFLISFYEKMQSDKGSIPDRFSAQQFSDYHSELNMSSLELGDSALYFCASSSNGATEETQYFGPGTRLLVL.

This chain links TRBV10-2 with TRBJ1-6, with TRBD1 as a possible D gene (6 bases). In germline, CDR1 is WSHSY, CDR2 SAAADI. Trimming took off 7 bases at V and 7 bases at J, with 17 bases between the two ends. This CDR3 has 15 residues. For the CDR3, the DNA is TGCGCCAGCACCCTTTCCAAGAGGGGGAATTCACCCCTCCACTTT. The encoded protein is CASTLSKRGNSPLHF.

Details on this clonotype: Just one base apart from a much larger clone, this may be a read error. J is TRBJ1-4 and V is TRBV28; tentative D call: TRBD1 (5 bases). V gave up 7 bases and J gave up 8 bases, with 17 bases separating them. Per germline, CDR1 MDHEN and CDR2 SYDVKM. The CDR3 contains 14 residues. CDR3 in amino acids: CASTSRGYWEKLFF. CDR3 nucleotides: TGTGCCAGCACTTCTAGGGGATACTGGGAAAAACTGTTTTTT.

As concerns this clonotype: This could be a read error, since a much larger clone is one nucleotide away. Here the CDR3 omits its conserved ending phenylalanine or tryptophan, so a read error is the likely source. The chain joins TRBV5-1 to TRBJ2-4; the D is unclear. Trimming left V 0 bases short and J 3 bases short, with 7 bases between. Per germline, CDR1 SGHRS and CDR2 YFSETQ. CDR3 length: 14 residues. The CDR3: CASSLAGFKNIQYL. CDR3 DNA: TGCGCCAGCAGCTTGGCTGGGTTCAAAAACATTCAGTACCTC.

As concerns this clonotype: One end of the junction is discordant with germline, which a read error may explain. V usage is TRBV27 and J usage is TRBJ1-5; no definite D call. Per the germline V gene, CDR1 is MNHEY and CDR2 is SMNVEV (reference sequence). The CDR3 is 14 amino acids. CDR3 loop: CVSSSGYDNQPQHF. The CDR3 DNA reads TGTGTCAGCAGTTCTGGGTATGACAATCAGCCCCAGCATTTT.

The table lists this clonotype with many counts. The chain carries TRBV28 and TRBJ2-7; D not resolved. Trimming removed 2 bases at V and 6 bases at J, with 14 bases between. This CDR3 has 14 amino acids. Germline V lookup: CDR1 MDHEN, CDR2 SYDVKM. This chain's CDR3 is CASSLTRPHGEQYF. The DNA for the CDR3 is TGTGCCAGCAGTTTAACAAGACCTCACGGCGAGCAGTACTTC.

A note on this clonotype: One base away lies a much larger clone, so this may be a sequencing read error. The chain is built from TRBV10-3 and TRBJ1-2, with 8 bases that match TRBD1. The CDR3 totals 14 residues. Germline V gene sequence: CDR1 ENHRY, CDR2 SYGVKD. With 5 bases clipped from V and 3 bases from J, the junction kept 5 bases outside the gene matches. The CDR3 spells CAISYPTGDYGYTF. In DNA, the CDR3 is TGTGCCATCAGTTACCCGACAGGGGACTATGGCTACACCTTC.

This clonotype was counted many times. This chain joins TRBV5-1 and TRBJ2-6; no clear D. Germline values: CDR1 SGHRS, CDR2 YFSETQ. V was clipped by 5 bases and J by 9 bases, with 18 bases between them. The CDR3 extends over 15 amino acids. As DNA, the CDR3 is TGCGCCAGCAGGCAAGGTCGTGGTGAAGGCAACGTCCTGACTTTC. It yields the protein CASRQGRGEGNVLTF.

Many counts were recorded for this clonotype. V and J are TRBV3-1 and TRBJ2-5; D possibly corresponds to TRBD1 (5 bases). The CDR3 is made up of 14 amino acids. Germline values: CDR1 LGHDT, CDR2 YNNKEL (reference sequence). Trimming took 4 bases from V and 4 from J, leaving 13 bases between them. The CDR3 DNA is TGTGCCAGCAGCCTTCGTCCCAGGGCAGAGACCCAGTACTTC. It yields the protein CASSLRPRAETQYF.

The chain links TRBV6-1 to TRBJ2-5; 9 bases line up with TRBD1. Unmatched junction bases numbered 18, after V lost 6 bases and J lost 1 base. CDR1 MNHNS and CDR2 SASEGT come from the germline V gene. This CDR3 comprises 19 residues. The CDR3 region has the DNA TGTGCCAGCAGGCCCACAGGGGGCGAATCAGCAAGACCCCAAGAGACCCAGTACTTC. This encodes CASRPTGGESARPQETQYF.

The chain joins TRBV29-1 to TRBJ2-2; D gene uncertain. Germline V gene data show CDR1 as SQVTM and CDR2 as ANQGSEA. The CDR3 contains 14 residues. V was trimmed by 4 bases and J by 0 bases, leaving 9 bases between them. CDR3 sequence: CSVVRTPNTGELFF. The CDR3 DNA reads TGCAGCGTTGTCAGGACCCCGAACACCGGGGAGCTGTTTTTT.

This clonotype was detected only a few times. The genes are TRBV5-4 and TRBJ2-5; D is tentatively TRBD1 or TRBD2 (6 bases each). The CDR3 has 14 residues. Trimming shortened V by 4 bases and J by 5 bases, and 15 bases separated the two germline ends. The germline V gene has CDR1 SGHNT and CDR2 YYREEE (reference sequence). The CDR3 DNA reads as TGTGCCAGCAGCCGAAAGGACAGCGGGGAGACCCAGTACTTC. Protein sequence: CASSRKDSGETQYF.

The genes are TRBV19 and TRBJ2-7, with D perhaps matching TRBD2 (5 bases). Trimming stripped 3 bases from V and 0 bases from J, with 12 bases between. The CDR3 is 15 amino acids. The germline CDR1 and CDR2 sequences are LNHDA and SQIVND (reference sequence). The CDR3 DNA sequence: TGTGCCAGTAGTATTTTTGAGGGTACCTCCTACGAGCAGTACTTC. Protein: CASSIFEGTSYEQYF.

The gene calls are TRBV20-1 and TRBJ2-1, with D possibly being TRBD2 (5 bases). CDR1 is DFQATT, CDR2 SNEGSKA, per germline (reference sequence). Trimming stripped 0 bases from V and 3 bases from J, with 15 bases between. The CDR3 is made up of 16 amino acids. Here the CDR3 DNA reads TGCAGTGCTAGAGATCGGCGAGCGGCAAACTACAATGAGCAGTTCTTC. This encodes CSARDRRAANYNEQFF.

This clonotype turned up a few times. The J gene is TRBJ2-2, the V gene TRBV19; weak D call: TRBD2 (6 bases). The V and J ends lost 7 bases and 3 bases respectively, with 12 bases between them. The CDR3 runs to 14 residues. Germline V gene data show CDR1 as LNHDA and CDR2 as SQIVND (reference sequence). The CDR3 spells CASKMGGYTGELFF. CDR3 coding DNA: TGTGCCAGTAAGATGGGGGGTTACACCGGGGAGCTGTTTTTT.

This clonotype was counted at least ten times. This chain uses TRBV7-8 with TRBJ2-5; 11 bases are shared with TRBD1. Trimming at V came to 2 bases and at J to 7 bases, leaving 9 bases not matched to a gene. Germline assignment: CDR1 SGHVS and CDR2 FQNEAQ. The CDR3 loop spans 16 amino acids. DNA of the CDR3: TGTGCCAGCAGCTTAACAGGACAGGGGGCTTCGGTGACCCAGTACTTC. Translation: CASSLTGQGASVTQYF.

V is TRBV5-6 and J is TRBJ2-7; TRBD2 agrees at 9 bases. Germline CDR1 and CDR2: SGHDT and YYEEEE. The CDR3 is 14 residues long. V shed 3 bases, J shed 5 bases, and the junction held 6 bases outside the gene matches. The CDR3 sequence is CASSWGLADDEQYF. In DNA, the CDR3 is TGTGCCAGCAGCTGGGGACTAGCAGACGACGAGCAGTACTTC.

A note on this clonotype: Mismatch with germline at one junction end may stem from a read error. This chain joins TRBV18 and TRBJ2-5, with 7 nucleotides matching TRBD2. This CDR3 has 18 residues. Germline V CDR1 and CDR2: KGHSH, LQKENI. The CDR3 DNA follows: TGTGTCAGCTCACCACGGATAGCGGGTGAAGGAATTCAAGAGACCCAGTACTTC. It codes for CVSSPRIAGEGIQETQYF. Complete variable domain (other parts from reference TRBV18 and TRBJ2-5): NAGVMQNPRHLVRRRGQEARLRCSPMKGHSHVYWYRQLPEEGLKFMVYLQKENIIDESGMPKERFSAEFPKEGPSILRIQQVVRGDSAAYFCVSSPRIAGEGIQETQYFGPGTRLLVL.

This sequence joins TRBV5-6 and TRBJ2-3, with D maybe TRBD1 (5 bases). CDR1 and CDR2 from the germline V gene are SGHDT and YYEEEE. CDR3 size: 15 residues. Between the trimmed V and J ends, which lost 1 base and 0 bases, there was a span of 9 bases. The CDR3 protein is CASSLYRSSTDTQYF. Here the CDR3 DNA reads TGTGCCAGCAGCTTGTACAGGTCTAGCACAGATACGCAGTATTTT.

This clonotype appeared a few times. CDR3 amino acids: CASSDPPTSITGNTIYF. In DNA, the CDR3 is TGTGCCAGCAGCGACCCCCCGACAAGTATAACTGGAAACACCATATATTTT. This chain joins TRBV9 and TRBJ1-3; D unresolved. Germline assignment: CDR1 SGDLS and CDR2 YYNGEE. The CDR3 totals 17 residues. V lost 3 bases, J lost 2 bases, and 18 bases lay in between.

About this clonotype: A read error may explain this, as a much larger clone is one base away. The chain employs TRBV28 and TRBJ2-1; 8 positions match TRBD2. Per germline, CDR1 MDHEN and CDR2 SYDVKM. The CDR3 consists of 16 residues. V dropped 2 bases and J dropped 3; count of bases not matched to a gene: 6. In DNA form, the CDR3 reads TGTGCCAGCAGTTTAACTACCAGCGGGGGCTACAATGAGCAGTTCTTC. Translation: CASSLTTSGGYNEQFF.

This clonotype was seen only a few times. The chain couples TRBV9 to TRBJ1-2; TRBD1 might be the D (5 bases). The CDR3 spans 15 residues. Between the trimmed V and J ends, which lost 0 bases and 8 bases, there was a span of 17 bases. CDR1 and CDR2 (germline): SGDLS, YYNGEE. CDR3 loop: CASSVDLYGHLGYTF. The CDR3 nucleotides read TGTGCCAGCAGCGTAGATCTATACGGACATCTAGGCTACACCTTC.

This chain connects TRBV15 to TRBJ2-7; perhaps TRBD2 as D (6 bases). The V gene's germline CDR1 is LNHNV and CDR2 YYDKDF (reference sequence). The CDR3 covers 17 residues. Trimming took 0 bases from V and 1 from J, leaving 16 bases between them. The CDR3 DNA reads TGTGCCACCAGCAGAGATGGGGCGGTAGCGGTGTCCTACGAGCAGTACTTC. Protein: CATSRDGAVAVSYEQYF.

The sample holds a few counts of this clonotype. The chain is built from TRBV6-2 or TRBV6-3 and TRBJ1-5; TRBD1 matches 8 bases. CDR3 length: 13 residues. Germline values: CDR1 MNHEY, CDR2 SVGEGT. Germline trimming cut 11 bases from V and 6 bases from J; bases unmatched to any gene: 9. CDR3 in amino acids: CAGQQGAGQPQHF. In DNA, the CDR3 is TGTGCCGGACAGCAGGGGGCCGGTCAGCCCCAGCATTTT.

In this sample, this clonotype turned up many times. This rearrangement joins TRBV15 to TRBJ2-1, with D possibly being TRBD1 (7 bases). V was pared by 11 bases and J by 2 bases, with 13 bases between. This CDR3 is built from 13 residues. Per the germline V gene, CDR1 is LNHNV and CDR2 is YYDKDF (reference sequence). The chain's CDR3 is CASGGQTYNEQFF. The CDR3 DNA follows: TGTGCCTCCGGGGGACAGACCTACAATGAGCAGTTCTTC.

The gene calls are TRBV29-1 and TRBJ1-2; weak D call: TRBD1 (5 bases). This CDR3 has 13 amino acids. The ends were cut back, 3 bases at V and 4 bases at J, with 12 bases in the middle. From germline, CDR1 is SQVTM and CDR2 ANQGSEA. CDR3 residues: CSVDNPGGYGYTF. The CDR3, as DNA: TGCAGCGTTGATAACCCGGGGGGCTATGGCTACACCTTC.